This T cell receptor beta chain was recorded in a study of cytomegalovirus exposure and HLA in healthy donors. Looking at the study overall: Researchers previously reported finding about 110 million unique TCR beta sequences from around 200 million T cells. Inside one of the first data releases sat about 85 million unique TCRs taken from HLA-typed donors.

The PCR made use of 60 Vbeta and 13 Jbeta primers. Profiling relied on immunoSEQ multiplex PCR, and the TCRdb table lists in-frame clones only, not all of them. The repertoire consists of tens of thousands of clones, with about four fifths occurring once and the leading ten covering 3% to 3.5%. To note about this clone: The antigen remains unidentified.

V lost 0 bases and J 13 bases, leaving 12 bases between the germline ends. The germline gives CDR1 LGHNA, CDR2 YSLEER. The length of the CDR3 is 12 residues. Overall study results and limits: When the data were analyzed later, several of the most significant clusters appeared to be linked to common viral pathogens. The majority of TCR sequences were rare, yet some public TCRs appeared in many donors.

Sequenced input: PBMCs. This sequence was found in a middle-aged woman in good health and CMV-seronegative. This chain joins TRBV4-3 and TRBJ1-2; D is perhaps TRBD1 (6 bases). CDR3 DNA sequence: TGCGCCAGCAGCCAAGATCGGGGGGCCTCCACCTTC. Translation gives CASSQDRGASTF.